The T cell receptor beta chain described here comes from a study of OX40 agonist ivuxolimab in advanced cancers. Broadly, across the study: Ivuxolimab was an agonistic, fully human IgG2 monoclonal antibody directed against OX40 (CD134), a costimulatory receptor. Intravenous ivuxolimab was administered to patients every 2 weeks at six dose levels: 0.01, 0.1, 0.3, 1.5, 3 and 10 mg/kg. Among the approximately 50 dose-escalation patients, some 19 had hepatocellular carcinoma, about 15 melanoma, 9 renal cell carcinoma and 9 head and neck cancer. A male proportion of roughly 80% and a mean age of about 60 years, ranging from about 23 to 79, were recorded for the dose-escalation cohort. Prior anti-PD-1, anti-PD-L1 or anti-CTLA-4 therapy was permitted, and 40% of dose-escalation patients had received checkpoint inhibitors. Partial responses occurred in three dose-escalation patients: two with cutaneous melanoma and one with hepatocellular carcinoma. The point of sequencing TCRbeta in the periphery was to test whether ivuxolimab changed TCR sequence diversity and drove clonal T-cell expansion. The monotherapy dose-escalation portion (N of about 50 patients) of the phase I ivuxolimab trial is reported in the paper.

The full study reports these points: At doses from 0.1 to 3.0 mg/kg, clonal expansion was seen in both CD4+ and CD8+ blood T cells between baseline and week 6. In partial responders in the 0.1-3.0 mg/kg groups, normalized peripheral clonal expansion was found to be among the lowest, especially among CD8+ T cells. Low levels of normalized T-cell clonal expansion were also shown by some nonresponding patients. After ivuxolimab, CD8+ T cells had more expanded clones than CD4+ T cells on average. The antigen specificity of the peripheral T cells that underwent clonal expansion was not determined.

The germline V gene (reference sequence) gives CDR1 as MNHEY and CDR2 as SMNVEV. Including cysteine and phenylalanine, the CDR3 has 14 amino acids. This entry keeps only the CDR3 DNA: 42 bases, framed from base 1. V loses 1 base, J loses 5 bases, and the germline ends lie 8 bases apart. Concerning this clone itself: This receptor's antigen is unknown. No qualities accompany the bases; no much larger clone lies one base away.

Genomic DNA was isolated from the sorted cells so that the TCRbeta CDR3 region could be sequenced. The immunoSEQ Assay was used for sequencing of TCRbeta CDR3 regions. Entries here come from immuneACCESS through TCRdb and include only in-frame sequences with V and J called. Some clones fail to appear in such tables; in the studies checked, an unresolved V gene covers under half of the shortfall, and the cause of the remainder is unknown. This sample lists around 60,000 clones; about 87% were detected once. Of the sample, under 0.75% is held by the ten largest clones. The trial excluded patients who had a history of autoimmune disease or were on systemic immunosuppression. In every dose cohort, peripheral blood was drawn for TCR sequencing at baseline, cycle 4 day 1, and cycle 7 day 1. Samples were obtained from an open-label, multicenter, first-in-human phase I dose-escalation trial of ivuxolimab. Adults with locally advanced or metastatic head and neck squamous cell, hepatocellular, melanoma or renal cell carcinoma were enrolled in the trial. Before TCR sequencing, CD4+ T cells and CD8+ T cells from peripheral blood were sorted into separate populations.

The chain couples TRBV27 to TRBJ2-2; TRBD1 is perhaps the D gene, given 6 matching bases. This TCR came from an adult with an advanced solid tumor such as melanoma, head and neck, liver or kidney cancer. The sample here was CD4+ or CD8+ T cells sorted from blood, taken in a trial of the OX40 agonist ivuxolimab. The nucleotide sequence reads TGTGCCAGCAGTTTATTAACAGGGACCGGGGAGCTGTTTTTT. Protein translation: CASSLLTGTGELFF.